Below, 25 T cell receptor beta chains from the same sample are listed, as sequenced in a study of cytomegalovirus exposure and HLA in healthy donors. 13 Jbeta primers and 60 Vbeta primers were used for the PCR. Repertoires were generated with immunoSEQ multiplex PCR, while TCRdb's copy carries only in-frame clones and drops some. The sample contains about 98,000 clones, about 80% of which appear only once. The sample consisted of PBMCs. All receptors come from a man aged 18 to 35 in good health and CMV-seropositive.

The J gene is TRBJ2-1, the V gene TRBV6-5, with TRBD1 as a possible D gene (6 bases). Trimming took 6 bases from V and 6 from J, leaving 18 bases between them. Germline-derived CDR1 and CDR2 are MNHEY and SVGAGI. The CDR3 has 15 amino acids. In nucleotides, the CDR3 is TGTGCCAGCAGCTCCCCACAGGGCTGGGTCAATGAGCAGTTCTTC. As protein: CASSSPQGWVNEQFF.

The chain is built from TRBV30 and TRBJ2-2; D remains ambiguous. V gave up 2 bases and J gave up 0 bases, with 10 bases separating them. The germline CDR1 and CDR2 sequences are GTSNPN and SVGIG (reference sequence). The CDR3 sequence is 15 residues long. CDR3 bases: TGTGCCTGGAGTTTAGTCAGCGCGAACACCGGGGAGCTGTTTTTT. This encodes CAWSLVSANTGELFF.

The rearrangement uses TRBV19 and TRBJ2-3; 9 bases match TRBD2. Germline CDR1 and CDR2: LNHDA and SQIVND (reference sequence). This CDR3 spans 16 amino acids. V lost 7 bases to trimming and J lost 4 bases; unmatched junction nucleotides: 12. The DNA of the CDR3 is TGTGCCAGTAAAGAAACCGGGACTAGCTTGTCAGATACGCAGTATTTT. It encodes CASKETGTSLSDTQYF. Full variable domain (outside the CDR3, taken from reference TRBV19 and TRBJ2-3): DGGITQSPKYLFRKEGQNVTLSCEQNLNHDAMYWYRQDPGQGLRLIYYSQIVNDFQKGDIAEGYSVSREKKESFPLTVTSAQKNPTAFYLCASKETGTSLSDTQYFGPGTRLTVL.

This clone has just a few counts. The chain is built from TRBV2 and TRBJ1-1; D is ambiguous. The CDR3 has 14 residues. The V and J ends lost 3 bases and 4 bases respectively, with 12 bases between them. Germline V gene sequence: CDR1 SNHLY, CDR2 FYNNEI. CDR3 coding DNA: TGTGCCAGCAGTGACCTGCGGGTGGGCACTGAAGCTTTCTTT. This codes for CASSDLRVGTEAFF. Complete variable domain (other parts from reference TRBV2 and TRBJ1-1): EPEVTQTPSHQVTQMGQEVILRCVPISNHLYFYWYRQILGQKVEFLVSFYNNEISEKSEIFDDQFSVERPDGSNFTLKIRSTKLEDSAMYFCASSDLRVGTEAFFGQGTRLTVV.

The chain employs TRBV5-1 and TRBJ2-5; maybe TRBD1 (5 bases). V lost 0 bases, J lost 5 bases, and 20 bases lay in between. Germline-derived CDR1 and CDR2 are SGHRS and YFSETQ. There are 17 residues in the CDR3. CDR3 in DNA: TGCGCCAGCAGCTTGGTTAATACCAGGGCGTTAGGGGAGACCCAGTACTTC. It codes for CASSLVNTRALGETQYF. Supplemented by reference TRBV5-1 and TRBJ2-5, the full variable domain reads KAGVTQTPRYLIKTRGQQVTLSCSPISGHRSVSWYQQTPGQGLQFLFEYFSETQRNKGNFPGRFSGRQFSNSRSEMNVSTLELGDSALYLCASSLVNTRALGETQYFGPGTRLLVL.

This sequence joins TRBV29-1 and TRBJ2-4; 7 bases are shared with TRBD1. Germline V gives CDR1 SQVTM, CDR2 ANQGSEA. V trimming: 6 bases; J trimming: 6 bases; junction bases outside the gene matches: 5. CDR3 length: 12 amino acids. The CDR3 loop reads CSVGDSPNIQYF. DNA of the CDR3: TGCAGCGTCGGGGACAGCCCAAACATTCAGTACTTC.

This rearrangement joins TRBV28 to TRBJ2-5; D may be TRBD2 (5 bases). V was cut by 3 bases and J by 2 bases, with 16 bases left in between. Per germline, CDR1 MDHEN and CDR2 SYDVKM. The CDR3 has 16 residues. The CDR3 DNA is TGTGCCAGCAGTTTTGAGGGCCCAAACCCACAAGAGACCCAGTACTTC. Translation gives CASSFEGPNPQETQYF.

Details on this clone: Other DNA sequences of this sample code for an identical CDR3. The gene calls are TRBV28 and TRBJ2-5; TRBD2 matches at 10 bases. J gave up 1 base and V 6 bases, and 8 bases lay outside the gene matches. Germline values: CDR1 MDHEN, CDR2 SYDVKM. The CDR3 spans 16 residues. The CDR3 nucleotides are TGTGCCAGCAGCCCAAGGCTAGCGGGGGTCCAAGAGACCCAGTACTTC. Protein: CASSPRLAGVQETQYF.

This chain joins TRBV27 and TRBJ2-7; 8 bases fit TRBD1. Germline V gene sequence: CDR1 MNHEY, CDR2 SMNVEV (reference sequence). Trimming removed 10 bases from V and 5 bases from J; junction bases left unmatched: 13. The CDR3 spans 14 residues. The CDR3 nucleotides are TGTGCCATCAGCCCCGGACAGGGAAGGAACGAGCAGTACTTC. Residues: CAISPGQGRNEQYF.

The V call is TRBV4-1, the J call TRBJ1-1; possibly TRBD1 for D (6 bases). Germline V CDR1 and CDR2: MGHRA, YSYEKL. V dropped 2 bases and J dropped 2 bases, with 9 bases sitting between them. This CDR3 has 14 residues. The CDR3 nucleotides read TGCGCCAGCAGCCAAACAGGGATCAACACTGAAGCTTTCTTT. Its translation: CASSQTGINTEAFF.

This clone was detected only a few times. The chain has TRBV28 and TRBJ1-6, with unresolved D. V shed 2 bases and J shed 1 base, with 21 bases lying between them. The CDR3 sequence is 20 residues long. Germline CDR1 is MDHEN and CDR2 is SYDVKM. The CDR3 loop is CASSLHFPIILRSYNSPLHF. CDR3 coding DNA: TGTGCCAGCAGTTTACATTTTCCAATCATACTCAGGTCCTATAATTCACCCCTCCACTTT.

Comments on this clone: A far larger clone is only one base removed, so a read error is likely. It is likely a read error, because the conserved phenylalanine at the end of the CDR3 is missing. The chain employs TRBV7-9 and TRBJ2-2, with a weak D call TRBD1 (6 bases). Trimming pared 3 bases from V and 6 bases from J, leaving 17 bases between. Germline CDR1 reads SEHNR; CDR2 reads FQNEAQ (reference sequence). This CDR3 spans 16 amino acids. The CDR3 sequence: CASSLSFRGPAGELFV. The CDR3 nucleotides are TGTGCCAGCAGCTTGTCATTCAGGGGACCGGCCGGGGAGCTGTTTGTT.

This clone was recorded a few times. This chain connects TRBV19 to TRBJ1-1, with D tentatively TRBD1 (6 bases). CDR1 is LNHDA, CDR2 SQIVND, per germline (reference sequence). This CDR3 spans 14 amino acids. The V and J ends lost 7 bases and 1 base respectively, with 13 bases between them. The CDR3 DNA is TGTGCCAGTAATACCGGGACATCGAACACTGAAGCTTTCTTT. Translating gives CASNTGTSNTEAFF. Full variable domain (remainder filled in from reference TRBV19 and TRBJ1-1): DGGITQSPKYLFRKEGQNVTLSCEQNLNHDAMYWYRQDPGQGLRLIYYSQIVNDFQKGDIAEGYSVSREKKESFPLTVTSAQKNPTAFYLCASNTGTSNTEAFFGQGTRLTVV.

This chain joins TRBV6-1 and TRBJ1-3; tentatively, D is TRBD1 (6 bases). Germline values: CDR1 MNHNS, CDR2 SASEGT. CDR3 length equals 15 residues. V lost 8 bases and J lost 4, with 18 bases in between. This CDR3 is CASFLRGAEGNTIYF. In DNA form, the CDR3 reads TGTGCCAGCTTCCTCCGGGGGGCGGAAGGAAACACCATATATTTT.

Concerning this clone itself: This same CDR3 is encoded by further DNA sequences in the sample. V usage is TRBV10-3 and J usage is TRBJ1-2; D unresolved. CDR1 and CDR2 from the germline V gene are ENHRY and SYGVKD. Trimming shortened V by 4 bases and J by 3 bases, and 6 bases separated the two germline ends. CDR3 length: 12 residues. The CDR3 reads CAISGGDYGYTF. As DNA, the CDR3 is TGTGCCATCAGTGGGGGAGACTATGGCTACACCTTC.

This clone was found once. This chain links TRBV4-2 with TRBJ2-3; 16 bases map to TRBD2. Germline lookup yields CDR1 LGHNA and CDR2 YNFKEQ. With 7 bases clipped from V and 1 base from J, the junction kept 2 bases outside the gene matches. This CDR3 has 16 amino acids. CDR3: CASKGTSGGGTDTQYF. The CDR3 DNA sequence: TGTGCCAGCAAAGGGACTAGCGGGGGGGGCACAGATACGCAGTATTTT.

Only a few counts were recorded for this clone. The V and J genes are TRBV10-3 and TRBJ2-1; D remains unclear. Germline-derived CDR1 and CDR2 are ENHRY and SYGVKD. The CDR3 is made up of 14 amino acids. V lost 3 bases, J lost 3 bases, and 9 bases lay in between. The CDR3 loop reads CAISEVISYNEQFF. DNA of the CDR3: TGTGCCATCAGTGAAGTGATTAGCTACAATGAGCAGTTCTTC.

This chain uses TRBV28 with TRBJ2-5; D is possibly TRBD2 (5 bases). Trimming removed 7 bases from V and 2 bases from J, with 8 bases in between. Looked up from germline, CDR1 is MDHEN and CDR2 is SYDVKM. There are 12 residues in the CDR3. The CDR3 bases are TGTGCCAGCACGGGGTCGCAAGAGACCCAGTACTTC. Residues: CASTGSQETQYF.

The genes are TRBV27 and TRBJ1-2, with D uncertain. Trimming removed 1 base at V and 13 bases at J, with 19 bases between. The CDR3 has 14 amino acids. Per the germline V gene, CDR1 is MNHEY and CDR2 is SMNVEV (reference sequence). Written as DNA, the CDR3 is TGTGCCAGCAGTTTATTGGAGAGAGGGCAAGGTTTCACCTTC. It translates to CASSLLERGQGFTF.

This clone was seen a few times. This chain joins TRBV7-9 and TRBJ1-1; TRBD1 might be the D (5 bases). CDR1 is SEHNR, CDR2 FQNEAQ, per germline (reference sequence). The CDR3 has 15 amino acids. Trimming removed 5 bases at V and 4 bases at J, with 17 bases between. The CDR3 region has the DNA TGTGCCAGCAGCGCCTCGGGACGGAGGGGCACTGAAGCTTTCTTT. Its protein is CASSASGRRGTEAFF.

The chain is built from TRBV9 and TRBJ2-7, with TRBD1 as a possible D gene (5 bases). The V end lost 4 bases, the J end lost 5 bases, and 13 bases lay between the germline ends. Germline values: CDR1 SGDLS, CDR2 YYNGEE. The CDR3 contains 13 residues. This CDR3 reads CASSTQGNDEQYF. Written as DNA, the CDR3 is TGTGCCAGCAGCACCCAGGGTAACGACGAGCAGTACTTC.

The chain has TRBV27 and TRBJ2-7, with D perhaps TRBD2 (5 bases). V was pared by 4 bases and J by 4 bases, with 11 bases between. Germline V lookup: CDR1 MNHEY, CDR2 SMNVEV (reference sequence). The CDR3 has 13 residues. This chain's CDR3 is CASSSSGPYEQYF. The CDR3 nucleotides read TGTGCCAGCAGTTCGAGCGGTCCGTACGAGCAGTACTTC.

The chain is built from TRBV2 and TRBJ2-1; D possibly corresponds to TRBD1 (6 bases). This CDR3 region has 14 residues. The germline V gene encodes CDR1 SNHLY and CDR2 FYNNEI. Trimming stripped 4 bases from V and 5 bases from J, with 12 bases between. CDR3: CASSGQAFDNEQFF. The CDR3 region has the DNA TGTGCCAGCAGTGGACAGGCCTTTGACAATGAGCAGTTCTTC.

The gene calls are TRBV7-6 and TRBJ2-3, with 8 bases lining up with TRBD2. With V trimmed by 1 base and J by 3 bases, 6 bases remained unmatched. The CDR3 has 16 amino acids. The germline gives CDR1 SGHVS, CDR2 FNYEAQ. CDR3 in amino acids: CASSLVSGGRTDTQYF. DNA of the CDR3: TGTGCCAGCAGCTTAGTGTCGGGGGGGAGAACAGATACGCAGTATTTT.

V and J are TRBV27 and TRBJ2-7; 8 nucleotides agree with TRBD1. The germline V gene has CDR1 MNHEY and CDR2 SMNVEV (reference sequence). The CDR3 length is 14 residues. V lost 6 bases, J lost 3 bases, and 7 bases stayed unmatched. CDR3 DNA: TGTGCCAGCAGCGAAACCGGGACAGGCTACGAGCAGTACTTC. Protein: CASSETGTGYEQYF.